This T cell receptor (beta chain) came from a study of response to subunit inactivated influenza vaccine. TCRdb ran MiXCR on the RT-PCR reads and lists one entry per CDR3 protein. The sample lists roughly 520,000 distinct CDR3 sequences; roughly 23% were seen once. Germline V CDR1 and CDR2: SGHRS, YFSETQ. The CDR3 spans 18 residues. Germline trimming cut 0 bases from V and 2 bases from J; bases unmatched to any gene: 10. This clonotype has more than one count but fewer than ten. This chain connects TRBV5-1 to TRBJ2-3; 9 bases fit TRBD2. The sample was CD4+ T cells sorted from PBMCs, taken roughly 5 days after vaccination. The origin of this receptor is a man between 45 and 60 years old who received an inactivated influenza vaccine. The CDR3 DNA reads TGCGCCAGCAGCTTGGTGTCTAGCGGGGCGATCACCACAGATACGCAGTATTTT. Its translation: CASSLVSSGAITTDTQYF.